This TCR beta chain was sequenced during a study of T cells after posttransplantation cyclophosphamide. Trimming cost V 3 bases and J 3 bases, with 11 bases left between them. Germline V gene sequence: CDR1 MNHEY, CDR2 SMNVEV (reference sequence). This CDR3 is built from 14 residues. Treatment was busulfan-fludarabine conditioning, a marrow graft, and cyclophosphamide on days +3 and +4. This clone occurred a few times. TCRdb keeps only in-frame clones here, not all; method: immunoSEQ multiplex PCR. This table has fewer than 25,000 clones, about 86% appearing once. This TCR came from a female patient in her 30s who received an allogeneic stem cell transplant from an unrelated donor, was CMV-positive, and had no GVHD. Some of these T cells may belong to the graft donor. The rearrangement links TRBV27 to TRBJ1-1; D is uncertain. Sequencing used PBMCs, obtained after allogeneic stem cell transplant with posttransplant cyclophosphamide. In DNA form, the CDR3 reads TGTGCCAGCAGTTTGCGAGGTTTGGACACTGAAGCTTTCTTT. Translation gives CASSLRGLDTEAFF.